The clone carrying this T cell receptor (beta chain) was seen only once. Its antigen is currently unknown. This record belongs to a study of cytomegalovirus exposure and HLA in healthy donors. From germline, CDR1 is SEHNR and CDR2 FQNEAQ (reference sequence). Trimming took off 4 bases at V and 2 bases at J, with 8 bases between the two ends. This CDR3 region has 13 residues. PCR primers comprised 60 Vbeta and 13 Jbeta primers. Assay used: immunoSEQ multiplex PCR; TCRdb lists only in-frame clones, some missing. The data show about 85,000 clones, under 80% seen once. Study observations and caveats: The later analysis indicated that the majority of CMV-associated TCR beta chains appeared HLA-restricted.

V gene TRBV7-9 combines with J gene TRBJ1-2, with a tentative D call TRBD1 (6 bases). This clonotype was sampled from a boy aged 10-17 years in good health and CMV-seronegative. The material sequenced was PBMCs. The CDR3 DNA is TGTGCCAGCAGCTGGACAGAAAACTATGGCTACACCTTC. Translated: CASSWTENYGYTF.